The entry below describes one T cell receptor beta chain. Some clones are missing from TCRdb's copy, which holds only in-frame ones; the method was immunoSEQ multiplex PCR. Found here are approximately 210,000 clones, 86% of them singletons; the top ten hold over 2%. The data belong to a study of blood T cell repertoires in COVID-19. The CDR3 is made up of 17 amino acids. Trimming removed 5 bases at V and 3 bases at J, with 17 bases between. Per the germline V gene, CDR1 is SGHDN and CDR2 is FVKESK. This receptor was taken from a man younger than 40 who had recovered from COVID-19. The rearrangement joins TRBV14 to TRBJ1-6; tentatively, D is TRBD1 (5 bases). The sample taken for sequencing was peripheral blood. The CDR3 here is CASSAPGGGNYNSPLHF. In nucleotides, the CDR3 is TGTGCCAGCAGCGCCCCCGGGGGAGGGAACTATAATTCACCCCTCCACTTT. Together with reference TRBV14 and TRBJ1-6, the CDR3 gives the full variable domain: EAGVTQFPSHSVIEKGQTVTLRCDPISGHDNLYWYRRVMGKEIKFLLHFVKESKQDESGMPNNRFLAERTGGTYSTLKVQPAELEDSGVYFCASSAPGGGNYNSPLHFGNGTRLTVT.